Listed below are T cell receptor beta chains from one sample, sequenced in a study of Graves' ophthalmopathy and Graves' hyperthyroidism. One entry per CDR3 protein results from TCRdb running MiXCR on the multiplex PCR reads. The sample records 40,000 to 50,000 distinct CDR3 sequences, 40% to 65% being singletons. Source material: peripheral blood. The receptors originated from an adult man with Graves' ophthalmopathy. CDR3s include the opening cysteine and the closing phenylalanine or tryptophan. D genes are given only for firm matches. Expanded clones get a size class; other rows say once, few or many, or leave the size out.

clone size	D gene	V gene	J gene	CDR3 protein	CDR3 DNA
many	TRBD2	TRBV5-1	TRBJ2-5	CASSMTSGRVQTQYF	TGCGCCAGCAGCATGACTAGCGGGAGGGTGCAGACCCAGTACTTC
.	TRBD2	TRBV20-1	TRBJ2-5	CSARDLASGVIQETQYF	TGCAGTGCTAGAGATCTCGCTAGCGGGGTGATACAGGAGACCCAGTACTTC
many	.	TRBV13	TRBJ1-2	CASSLSGVGGYTF	TGTGCCAGCAGCTTATCGGGGGTGGGTGGCTACACCTTC
.	.	TRBV6-4	TRBJ2-2	CASSDIWNTGELCF	TGTGCCAGCAGCGACATCTGGAACACCGGGGAGCTGTGTTTT
.	.	TRBV7-3	TRBJ2-2	CASSLGRVDTGELFF	TGTGCCAGCAGCTTGGGCAGGGTAGACACCGGGGAGCTGTTTTTT
few	.	TRBV3-1	TRBJ2-3	CASSHQGHTDTQYF	TGTGCCAGCAGCCACCAGGGGCACACAGATACGCAGTATTTT
.	.	TRBV24-1	TRBJ1-2	CATSDTGFNYGYTF	TGTGCCACCAGTGATACAGGGTTTAACTATGGCTACACCTTC
medium-sized	.	TRBV7-7	TRBJ2-5	CASSLSGVLGTQYF	TGTGCTAGCAGCCTATCAGGGGTGCTAGGGACCCAGTACTTC
.	.	TRBV2	TRBJ1-2	CASSEEETNYGYTF	TGTGCCAGCAGTGAGGAGGAGACTAACTATGGCTACACCTTC
.	TRBD2	TRBV11-2	TRBJ2-1	CASSLAGGQHNEQFF	TGTGCCAGCAGCTTAGCGGGGGGGCAACACAATGAGCAGTTCTTC
.	.	TRBV19	TRBJ2-1	CASAPLDDQFYNEQFF	TGTGCCAGTGCACCCTTGGACGATCAGTTCTACAATGAGCAGTTCTTC
many	.	TRBV11-2	TRBJ2-7	CASSITAYEQYF	TGTGCCAGCAGCATTACGGCGTACGAGCAGTACTTC
.	.	TRBV7-9	TRBJ2-4	CASSLKGWELENIQYF	TGTGCCAGCAGCTTAAAAGGGTGGGAGTTGGAAAACATTCAGTACTTC
many	.	TRBV28	TRBJ2-3	CASNGGVQDTQYF	TGTGCCAGCAATGGCGGGGTCCAGGATACGCAGTATTTT
.	.	TRBV20-1	TRBJ2-2	CSGRDAALAGGSELFF	TGCAGTGGTAGAGATGCCGCGCTAGCTGGGGGTAGCGAGCTGTTTTTT
many	TRBD1	TRBV5-1	TRBJ1-5	CASSLTGDSNQPQHF	TGCGCCAGCAGCTTGACAGGGGATAGCAATCAGCCCCAGCATTTT
.	.	TRBV20-1	TRBJ2-7	CSARGGMGAYEQYF	TGCAGTGCTAGAGGCGGGATGGGGGCCTACGAGCAGTACTTC
.	.	TRBV15	TRBJ1-5	CATNNRVSNQPQHF	TGTGCCACCAATAATAGGGTTAGCAATCAGCCCCAGCATTTT
many	.	TRBV6-1	TRBJ1-4	CASSETGGGSEKLFF	TGTGCCAGCAGTGAAACCGGGGGGGGGTCTGAAAAACTGTTTTTT
.	TRBD1	TRBV25-1	TRBJ1-6	CASSGGQTGGNSPLHF	TGTGCCAGCAGTGGGGGACAGACGGGGGGGAATTCACCCCTCCACTTT
.	.	TRBV20-1	TRBJ2-3	CSARDRTDTQYF	TGCAGTGCTAGAGATCGAACAGATACGCAGTATTTT
.	.	TRBV5-5	TRBJ1-2	CASCRDLGTNYGYTF	TGCGCCAGCTGCCGCGATCTCGGGACTAACTATGGCTACACCTTC
.	.	TRBV19	TRBJ2-2	CASSPLGMNTGELFF	TGTGCCAGTAGTCCCCTCGGGATGAACACCGGGGAGCTGTTTTTT
.	TRBD2	TRBV4-3	TRBJ2-7	CASSQVLAGDSYEQYF	TGCGCCAGCAGCCAAGTGCTAGCGGGGGACTCCTACGAGCAGTACTTC
medium-sized	.	TRBV7-2	TRBJ1-5	CASSSDVGSNQPQHF	TGTGCCAGCAGCTCCGACGTTGGGAGCAATCAGCCCCAGCATTTT
.	TRBD2	TRBV20-1	TRBJ2-2	CSASTSGWNTGELFF	TGCAGTGCCAGTACTAGCGGGTGGAACACCGGGGAGCTGTTTTTT
.	.	TRBV2	TRBJ2-7	CASSRAGSYEQYF	TGTGCCAGCAGTAGGGCTGGGTCCTACGAGCAGTACTTC
many	.	TRBV4-2	TRBJ1-2	CASSQGTLVYGYTF	TGTGCCAGCAGCCAAGGGACTTTGGTCTATGGCTACACCTTC
.	TRBD1	TRBV15	TRBJ2-5	CATSRDMDRGRETQYF	TGTGCCACCAGCAGAGACATGGACAGGGGGCGGGAGACCCAGTACTTC
.	.	TRBV10-1	TRBJ1-6	CASSDEGEGAPLHF	TGCGCCAGCAGTGACGAAGGGGAGGGAGCACCCCTCCACTTT
medium-sized	.	TRBV2	TRBJ1-2	CASSESRIHYGYTF	TGTGCCAGCAGTGAGTCCAGGATTCATTATGGCTACACCTTC
.	.	TRBV18	TRBJ1-1	CASSPERRSTEAFF	TGTGCCAGCTCACCAGAAAGACGAAGCACTGAAGCTTTCTTT
many	TRBD2	TRBV4-1	TRBJ2-7	CASSQPGGRAVYEQYF	TGCGCCAGCAGCCAGCCGGGGGGGAGGGCCGTCTACGAGCAGTACTTC
.	TRBD1	TRBV29-1	TRBJ1-6	CSQEWRTGWDSPLHF	TGCAGCCAAGAATGGCGGACAGGGTGGGATTCACCCCTCCACTTT
many	TRBD2	TRBV12-3/TRBV12-4	TRBJ2-3	CASSLAGTSGSTDTQYF	TGTGCCAGCAGTTTGGCTGGCACTAGCGGAAGCACAGATACGCAGTATTTT
.	TRBD1	TRBV29-1	TRBJ2-7	CSVEKDSFGLQGANEQYF	TGCAGCGTTGAAAAGGACAGCTTCGGCTTGCAGGGGGCCAACGAGCAGTACTTC
once	.	TRBV9	TRBJ2-3	CASSAQTVSTDTQYF	TGTGCCAGCAGCGCCCAGACAGTAAGCACAGATACGCAGTATTTT
many	.	TRBV20-1	TRBJ1-2	CSARVNSAQYGYTF	TGCAGTGCTAGAGTGAACTCTGCGCAATATGGCTACACCTTC